This is a list of T cell receptor beta chains from one sample in a study of shared clonotypes between healthy human individuals. Method: immunoSEQ multiplex PCR; TCRdb's copy keeps in-frame clones and lacks some. The repertoire holds 2.3 million or so clones, 93% seen once, with roughly 0.36% in the top ten. The sample taken for sequencing was naive CD4+ T cells from PBMCs. The receptor source for this set is a man aged 18-30 years in good health. Some clones in this sample may be carry-over from other donors' samples. The conserved cysteine and the conserved F or W are not part of the CDR3 here. Each record gives: J gene, V gene, CDR3 protein.

J: TRBJ2-5; V: TRBV29-1; CDR3: SVRLAGVPKETQY
J: TRBJ2-1; V: TRBV28; CDR3: ASSSPGRGGRGQF
J: TRBJ2-5; V: TRBV5-4; CDR3: ASSLATGFQETQY
J: TRBJ2-5; V: TRBV7-8; CDR3: ASSLNGWTSAMQETQY
J: TRBJ2-7; V: TRBV18; CDR3: ASSSDRGRGSYEQY
J: TRBJ2-1; V: TRBV7-3; CDR3: ASSDGTSAYNEQF
J: TRBJ2-2; V: TRBV27; CDR3: ATSSLESNTGELF
J: TRBJ2-5; V: TRBV7-2; CDR3: ASSLVRGREETQY
J: TRBJ2-5; V: TRBV28; CDR3: ASSPRAGKRETQY
J: TRBJ2-4; V: TRBV5-4; CDR3: ASSFPGQGDKNIQY
J: TRBJ1-2; V: TRBV19; CDR3: ASSMTLPYYGYT
J: TRBJ1-2; V: TRBV6-5; CDR3: ASRTALYGYT
J: TRBJ2-3; V: TRBV12-5; CDR3: ASGFWGRTDTQY
J: TRBJ2-1; V: TRBV7-6; CDR3: ASSLGGAKSTYNEQF
J: TRBJ2-3; V: TRBV29-1; CDR3: SVALGADTQY
J: TRBJ1-2; V: TRBV28; CDR3: ASSSSTVDNYGYT
J: TRBJ2-2; V: TRBV5-1; CDR3: ANQREPDTGELF
J: TRBJ1-2; V: TRBV9; CDR3: ASSAAGGGVYGYT
J: TRBJ2-2; V: TRBV2; CDR3: ASSEARTGFGELF
J: TRBJ1-1; V: TRBV9; CDR3: ASSPVGQGEAF
J: TRBJ2-1; V: TRBV19; CDR3: ATRRGLTSGSPNEQF
J: TRBJ2-1; V: TRBV2; CDR3: ASSFNEQF
J: TRBJ2-2; V: TRBV5-1; CDR3: ASTLKIWTGGAAGELF
J: TRBJ2-7; V: TRBV6-5; CDR3: ASSSRGNNEQY
J: TRBJ1-2; V: TRBV7-3; CDR3: ASSLIRGRGYT
J: TRBJ2-2; V: TRBV4-1; CDR3: ASSQAGGLQLF
J: TRBJ2-3; V: TRBV7-8; CDR3: ASSLVTSGFHTDTQY
J: TRBJ2-3; V: TRBV5-6; CDR3: ASSLGLASTDTQY
J: TRBJ1-4; V: TRBV13; CDR3: ASSLNRGLSNEKLF
J: TRBJ1-3; V: TRBV15; CDR3: ATSTSAGNTIY
J: TRBJ1-2; V: TRBV10-2; CDR3: ASKQTGGYGYT
J: TRBJ2-7; V: TRBV6-6; CDR3: ASSLYSFTYEQY
J: TRBJ1-1; V: TRBV6-4; CDR3: ASSDVGGDTEAF
J: TRBJ2-5; V: TRBV7-3; CDR3: ASSAPGETQY
J: TRBJ1-2; V: TRBV5-6; CDR3: ASSFSGGRPYGYT
J: TRBJ1-3; V: TRBV5-8; CDR3: ASSPGADRGTIY
J: TRBJ2-7; V: TRBV9; CDR3: ASSPRRDRVAEQY
J: TRBJ2-3; V: TRBV7-6; CDR3: ASSLGLAATDTQY
J: TRBJ2-5; V: TRBV5-6; CDR3: ASSLVRTGETQY
J: TRBJ2-5; V: TRBV7-3; CDR3: ASSSGRAGETQY
J: TRBJ1-3; V: TRBV7-9; CDR3: ASSPRGQGASGNTIY
J: TRBJ2-3; V: TRBV4-1; CDR3: ASRERAGEGTDTQY
J: TRBJ2-3; V: TRBV7-9; CDR3: ASSRNFQGNTQY
J: TRBJ2-5; V: TRBV10-3; CDR3: ATSGGQGIQETQY
J: TRBJ2-7; V: TRBV27; CDR3: ASSLVGYEQY
J: TRBJ2-5; V: TRBV5-1; CDR3: ASSFIAGEKTQY
J: TRBJ1-5; V: TRBV5-1; CDR3: ASSPEVGYQPQH